This entry describes one T cell receptor beta chain. Its specific antigen is unknown. No base quality information exists; no much larger clone differs at one position. These data belong to a study of CD8 T cells in ankylosing spondylitis (dated by TCRdb to 2016 to 2017). Looking at the study overall: T cell receptor beta repertoires were profiled in healthy donors and ankylosing spondylitis patients so that disease-linked TCR variants could be found. The full study cohort was made up of about 25 ankylosing spondylitis patients and fewer than 120 healthy donors. Peripheral blood was sampled, and synovial fluid was additionally collected from ankylosing spondylitis patients.

Beyond this particular receptor, the publication reports: Blood from ankylosing spondylitis patients appeared to be characterized by a TCR beta motif composed of roughly 8 highly homologous amino acid variants. In peripheral blood, the disease-linked clones were found at relatively low frequencies and had a CD8+ phenotype. Some of the motif variants had been reported before in the synovial fluid and blood of reactive arthritis patients, a finding that suggests common disease-initiation mechanisms. The disease-linked clones were reported to be significantly enriched in matched synovial fluid samples from ankylosing spondylitis patients.

The reads were generated on an Illumina HiSeq 2500. Quantitative 5'-RACE with molecular barcodes was used to prepare TCR beta libraries. The paper's processing steps were these. To identify disease-linked TCR variants, a new computational method was used, one built on a probabilistic model of VDJ rearrangement. The public reads were quality trimmed at Q25 with fastp and then assembled into clones with MiXCR by TCRdb, keeping productive beta chains. One record per CDR3 amino acid sequence lists the most common genes and DNA. The V and J calls were not made by the authors but by TCRdb's processing. The sample records some 840,000 distinct CDR3 sequences, approximately 12% of which are singletons. The ten largest clones take up approximately 0.51% of the sample. Sequenced input: blood, either unsorted or a sorted T cell fraction (not recorded which). The sequence derives from a male donor with ankylosing spondylitis.

CDR3 sequence: CASSLVGGGLYNEQFF. The nucleotide sequence reads TGTGCCAGCAGTTTAGTTGGTGGAGGCCTCTACAATGAGCAGTTCTTC. This sequence uses TRBV28 and TRBJ2-1; TRBD2 is a possible D gene, resting on 5 matching bases. Taken from cysteine to phenylalanine, the CDR3 has 16 residues. The entry retains the CDR3 DNA only, 48 bases that are in frame from base 1. The germline V gene gives CDR1 as MDHEN and CDR2 as SYDVKM. V is reduced by 2 bases and J by 3 bases, leaving a spacing of 14 bases between them. With the portions outside the CDR3 filled from the reference TRBV28 and TRBJ2-1 genes, the complete variable region becomes DVKVTQSSRYLVKRTGEKVFLECVQDMDHENMFWYRQDPGLGLRLIYFSYDVKMKEKGDIPEGYSVSREKKERFSLILESASTNQTSMYLCASSLVGGGLYNEQFFGPGTRLTVL.